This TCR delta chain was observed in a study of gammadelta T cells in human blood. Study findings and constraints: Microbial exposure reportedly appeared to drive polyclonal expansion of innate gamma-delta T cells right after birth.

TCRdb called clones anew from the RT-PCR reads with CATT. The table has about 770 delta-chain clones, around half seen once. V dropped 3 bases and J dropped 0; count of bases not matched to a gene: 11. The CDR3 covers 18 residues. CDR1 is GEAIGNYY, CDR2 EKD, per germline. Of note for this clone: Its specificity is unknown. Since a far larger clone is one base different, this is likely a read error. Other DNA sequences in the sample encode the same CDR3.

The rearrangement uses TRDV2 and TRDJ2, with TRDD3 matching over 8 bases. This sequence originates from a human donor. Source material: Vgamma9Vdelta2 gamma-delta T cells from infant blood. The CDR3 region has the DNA TGTGCCTGTGACCCCGTACTGGGGGCAATCCCTTTGACAGCACAACTCTTCTTT. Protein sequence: CACDPVLGAIPLTAQLFF.